A single sample gave rise to the 17 T cell receptor beta chains below, sequenced in a study of OX40 agonist ivuxolimab in advanced cancers. Clones were read by immunoSEQ multiplex PCR, and TCRdb kept only the in-frame ones, dropping some. Among 50,000 to 75,000 clones listed, roughly nine tenths were seen once. This material consisted of CD4+ or CD8+ T cells sorted from blood, taken in a trial of the OX40 agonist ivuxolimab. Receptor source: an adult with an advanced solid tumor such as melanoma, head and neck, liver or kidney cancer.

The chain employs TRBV7-6 and TRBJ2-1; 7 bases line up with TRBD2. The CDR3 runs 17 residues. The V and J ends lost 6 bases and 7 bases, in that order; junction bases with no gene match: 18. CDR1 is SGHVS, CDR2 FNYEAQ, per germline. CDR3 nucleotide sequence: TGTGCCAGCAGTCCCTCAGGAGCGGGATGGAGTGCGAATGAGCAGTTCTTC. This gives the protein CASSPSGAGWSANEQFF.

This rearrangement joins TRBV11-3 to TRBJ2-5; perhaps D is TRBD1 or TRBD2 (5 bases each). The J call may not be correct, given that the DNA end is closer to TRBJ2-7. This CDR3 is 15 amino acids long. Germline V gene lookup returns CDR1 SGHNT and CDR2 YENEEA. The CDR3 coding sequence is TGTGCCAGCAGCCAAGGGACGGGTACGACCTACGAGCAGTACTTC. It codes for CASSQGTGTTYEQYF.

This clone was seen only once. The gene calls are TRBV7-2 and TRBJ2-1; D not certain. Germline lookup yields CDR1 SGHTA and CDR2 FQGNSA. The CDR3 runs 16 residues. Trimming cost V 5 bases and J 7 bases, with 21 bases left between them. The CDR3 loop reads CASSGQGAGVRNEQFF. The CDR3 region has the DNA TGTGCCAGCAGCGGGCAAGGTGCTGGGGTACGTAATGAGCAGTTCTTC.

The genes are TRBV9 and TRBJ2-1; D may correspond to TRBD1 or TRBD2 (6 bases each). The V gene's germline CDR1 is SGDLS and CDR2 YYNGEE. CDR3 length: 13 residues. The ends were cut back, 0 bases at V and 8 bases at J, with 9 bases in the middle. CDR3 in DNA: TGTGCCAGCAGCGTAGGGGGGGCCGATGAGCAGTTCTTC. Translated, it gives CASSVGGADEQFF.

This chain connects TRBV7-2 to TRBJ2-5, with 8 bases identical to TRBD2. Germline values: CDR1 SGHTA, CDR2 FQGNSA. The ends lost 4 bases at V and 2 bases at J; junction bases unmatched: 15. CDR3 length equals 18 residues. In DNA form, the CDR3 reads TGTGCCAGCAGCTCCCTACAGTGGGGGGGGACTAGACAAGAGACCCAGTACTTC. Translation gives CASSSLQWGGTRQETQYF.

The chain carries TRBV12-5 and TRBJ2-1; TRBD2 matches 8 bases. The germline CDR1 and CDR2 sequences are LGHNT and FRNRAP. The CDR3 extends over 15 amino acids. V shed 5 bases, J shed 5 bases, and the junction held 8 bases outside the gene matches. The CDR3 here is CASGPHGGGDNEQFF. The CDR3 DNA follows: TGTGCTAGTGGTCCTCACGGGGGGGGCGACAATGAGCAGTTCTTC. Using reference TRBV12-5 and TRBJ2-1 for the parts outside the CDR3, the full variable domain is DARVTQTPRHKVTEMGQEVTMRCQPILGHNTVFWYRQTMMQGLELLAYFRNRAPLDDSGMPKDRFSAEMPDATLATLKIQPSEPRDSAVYFCASGPHGGGDNEQFFGPGTRLTVL.

The CDR3 region has the DNA TGTGCCAGCTCACCGGAGGGTAATCGCCACGAGCAGTACTTC. Its protein product is CASSPEGNRHEQYF. The chain links TRBV18 to TRBJ2-5; possibly TRBD2 for D (6 bases). The end of the DNA is better explained by TRBJ2-7, so the J call may be wrong. This CDR3 is 14 amino acids long. Germline values: CDR1 KGHSH, CDR2 LQKENI.

The rearrangement links TRBV18 to TRBJ1-5; TRBD1 might be the D (6 bases). Germline-derived CDR1 and CDR2 are KGHSH and LQKENI. V was trimmed by 2 bases and J by 7 bases, leaving 12 bases between them. The CDR3 runs to 14 residues. The CDR3 sequence: CASSPKQGGQPQHF. Written as DNA, the CDR3 is TGTGCCAGCTCACCAAAACAGGGTGGGCAGCCCCAGCATTTT.

This clone was detected only once. The chain couples TRBV5-1 to TRBJ1-1; no firm D call. The CDR3 length is 14 residues. Germline V gene data show CDR1 as SGHRS and CDR2 as YFSETQ. V lost 0 bases and J 2 bases, leaving 8 bases between the germline ends. CDR3 sequence: CASSLVAGNTEAFF. CDR3 nucleotide sequence: TGCGCCAGCAGCTTGGTCGCCGGAAACACTGAAGCTTTCTTT.

The chain carries TRBV7-3 and TRBJ2-1; 7 nucleotides agree with TRBD1. CDR3 length: 14 amino acids. V trimming: 5 bases; J trimming: 6 bases; junction bases outside the gene matches: 7. Germline V gene lookup returns CDR1 SGHTA and CDR2 FQGTGA. The CDR3: CASSARTGSNEQFF. CDR3 nucleotides: TGTGCCAGCAGCGCCCGGACAGGTTCCAATGAGCAGTTCTTC.

The chain couples TRBV19 to TRBJ1-2, with 12 nucleotides matching TRBD1. There are 13 residues in the CDR3. Germline V gene data show CDR1 as LNHDA and CDR2 as SQIVND (reference sequence). V gave up 8 bases and J gave up 5 bases; unmatched junction bases: 3. The CDR3 protein is CASRDRGLYGYTF. In nucleotides, the CDR3 is TGTGCCAGTCGGGACAGGGGGCTTTATGGCTACACCTTC.

The chain carries TRBV18 and TRBJ2-1; D possibly matches TRBD1 or TRBD2 (5 bases each). The CDR3 extends over 19 amino acids. Per germline, CDR1 KGHSH and CDR2 LQKENI. Between the trimmed V and J ends, which lost 3 bases and 3 bases, there was a span of 24 bases. CDR3 in amino acids: CASSPLRPGQGRVYNEQFF. CDR3 coding DNA: TGTGCCAGCTCACCCTTGCGTCCCGGCCAGGGACGAGTCTACAATGAGCAGTTCTTC. The full variable domain, in which reference TRBV18 and TRBJ2-1 provide the parts outside the CDR3, is NAGVMQNPRHLVRRRGQEARLRCSPMKGHSHVYWYRQLPEEGLKFMVYLQKENIIDESGMPKERFSAEFPKEGPSILRIQQVVRGDSAAYFCASSPLRPGQGRVYNEQFFGPGTRLTVL.

V gene TRBV10-3 combines with J gene TRBJ2-7; no clear D gene. V was cut by 3 bases and J by 0 bases, with 12 bases left in between. Looked up from germline, CDR1 is ENHRY and CDR2 is SYGVKD. The CDR3 spans 15 residues. The CDR3 nucleotides read TGTGCCATCAGTGACCTTGCTAGAGACTCCTACGAGCAGTACTTC. Its translation: CAISDLARDSYEQYF.

CDR3 DNA: TGTGCCAGCAGGGGAGGTAGGGCCGGGGAGCTGTTTTTT. This gives the protein CASRGGRAGELFF. J is TRBJ2-2 and V is TRBV6-1, with D maybe TRBD2 (6 bases). This CDR3 contains 13 residues. Trimming removed 6 bases from V and 6 bases from J, with 11 bases in between. Germline CDR1 MNHNS, CDR2 SASEGT.

This sequence joins TRBV29-1 and TRBJ2-1; 7 bases map to TRBD2. Germline values: CDR1 SQVTM, CDR2 ANQGSEA. Trimming removed 8 bases from V and 7 bases from J; junction bases left unmatched: 11. The CDR3 contains 13 residues. CDR3 in DNA: TGCAGCTCCCCTATGGGACTACAGAATGAGCAGTTCTTC. Translation gives CSSPMGLQNEQFF.

The chain recombines TRBV7-9 with TRBJ1-6; D gene unclear. The CDR3 contains 14 residues. The ends were cut back, 2 bases at V and 7 bases at J, with 9 bases in the middle. The germline gives CDR1 SEHNR, CDR2 FQNEAQ (reference sequence). The CDR3 is CASSLNPRNSPLHF. The CDR3 DNA follows: TGTGCCAGCAGCTTAAATCCCAGGAATTCACCCCTCCACTTT.

The J gene is TRBJ1-6, the V gene TRBV27, with TRBD1 matching over 8 bases. J gave up 1 base and V 0 bases, and 8 bases lay outside the gene matches. Germline CDR1 and CDR2: MNHEY and SMNVEV (reference sequence). The CDR3 length is 19 residues. DNA for the CDR3: TGTGCCAGCAGTTTATCGACCGGACAGGGTTCGTCCTATAATTCACCCCTCCACTTT. Its translation is CASSLSTGQGSSYNSPLHF.